This T cell receptor beta chain was identified in a study of T-cell reconstitution after alpha-beta-depleted transplantation in children. Overall study results and limits: Elevated TCRbeta diversity at day 60 was traced, in some patients, to surviving recipient T cells and thymic progenitors. It was reported that alpha-beta T cells came from several hundred expanded graft clones (about two months after transplant).

About this clonotype: Its antigen is not known.

CDR3 size: 15 residues. With 3 bases clipped from V and 6 bases from J, the junction kept 5 bases outside the gene matches. The germline V gene has CDR1 SEHNR and CDR2 FQNEAQ (reference sequence). During its preparation, the TCRbeta library received unique molecular identifiers. TCRdb redid the calling of the PCR reads with MiXCR, one entry per CDR3 protein. The sample holds hundreds of thousands of distinct CDR3 sequences, about an eighth seen once. The source was PBMCs, mostly from graft donor cells, collected 360 days after TCRalphabeta/CD19-depleted stem cell transplant. This sequence originates from a male patient between 10 and 17 years old who had a stem cell transplant for acute myeloid leukemia, so the T cells may come from the graft donor. This chain uses TRBV7-9 with TRBJ2-2; 9 bases match TRBD2. As DNA, the CDR3 is TGTGCCAGCAGCTTTGGGCTAGCGGGATCCGGGGAGCTGTTTTTT. Its translation: CASSFGLAGSGELFF. Full variable domain (rest looked up from reference TRBV7-9 and TRBJ2-2): DTGVSQNPRHKITKRGQNVTFRCDPISEHNRLYWYRQTLGQGPEFLTYFQNEAQLEKSRLLSDRFSAERPKGSFSTLEIQRTEQGDSAMYLCASSFGLAGSGELFFGEGSRLTVL.